The rows below give T cell receptor beta chains drawn from one sample of a study of blood T cell repertoires in COVID-19. TCRdb's table, derived via immunoSEQ multiplex PCR, lists solely in-frame clones and lacks some. The table lists about 260,000 clones, less than 90% of them singletons. Sequenced sample: peripheral blood. All receptors come from a man between 25 and 39 years old with active or convalescent COVID-19. Each CDR3 is given without its conserved first and last residue.

>TRBV9
ASSVGVGQGGPALYGYT
>TRBV19
ASSTGQGFRQPQH
>TRBV9
ASSVVLGGTEAF
>TRBV19
ASSREEKLF
>TRBV2
ASSGYRVDEQF
>TRBV9
ASSVARTGYGYT
>TRBV18
ASSPILAVQGNNEQF
>TRBV5-1
ASRLRQGAGEAF
>TRBV2
ASSEGGGRGRVEAF
>TRBV30
AWSTGGNSPLH
>TRBV29-1
SIRSAGANVLT
>TRBV2
ASTAGGAGTEAF
>TRBV2
ATRDRGGTGELF
>TRBV19
ASSPTYRDSRNTIY
>TRBV5-8
ASSIQGGGNQPQH
>TRBV6-6
ASTIAGNEQF
>TRBV5-6
ASSLAAIYEQY
>TRBV6-1
ASSLYRSSYEQY
>TRBV18
ASSDTSGNTIY
>TRBV11-3
ASSSRTGPDTQY
>TRBV27
ASSPGTGRNNEQF
>TRBV5-4
ASSSGIGSNQPQH
>TRBV7-9
ASSLGQGNQPQH
>TRBV2
ASSASEKLF
>TRBV7-6
ASSYYMNTEAF
>TRBV5-1
ASSLRGPVTDTQY
>TRBV27
ASSLLAGVADTQY
>TRBV4-1
ASSQAGVGDTIY
>TRBV7-2
ASSRGGQDNQPQH
>TRBV2
ASSAPGLDHQPQH
>TRBV4-1
ASSHSDRGHTEAF
>TRBV6-2/TRBV6-3
ASSYEADFSQPQH
>TRBV13
ASSLETGGNTGELF
>TRBV10-3
AISESETPVYGYT
>TRBV11-1
ASSLDRGRPGELF
>TRBV5-1
ASSLRGGSNQPQH
>TRBV5-1
ASSLKQDNTGELF
>TRBV15
ATSRDRTGRTYGYT
>TRBV5-6
ASSLAIWQGKEYGYT
>TRBV2
ASRETGTNQPQH
>TRBV3-1/TRBV3-2
ASSHGGAGANEKLF
>TRBV4-3
ASSQDLEGARDEQF
>TRBV21-1
ASSKAGDYSFSSYNSPLH
>TRBV27
ATRLEGYTEAF
>TRBV5-1
ASRTLGVANTGELF
>TRBV5-5
ASSKPGGNPEAF
>TRBV3-1/TRBV3-2
ASSQWASGGGTDTQY
>TRBV2
ASSGGRDGTDTQY
>TRBV3-1/TRBV3-2
ASSQGRSGNTIY
>TRBV2
ASSAGRGNSPLH
>TRBV7-9
ASSSGSGGVPQETQY
>TRBV7-2
ASSFQGHGTDTQY
>TRBV6-5
ASTWDRDNSPLH
>TRBV10-3
AISPGEALH
>TRBV27
ASSSLFTGDSWGQGYGYT
>TRBV7-2
ASSLGHSSYEQY
>TRBV7-2
ASSLSSGGGQETQY